This T cell receptor (beta chain) was sequenced for a study of OX40 agonist ivuxolimab in advanced cancers. In the study overall: Ivuxolimab, which targeted the costimulatory receptor OX40 (CD134), was an agonistic, fully human IgG2 monoclonal antibody. Intravenous ivuxolimab was administered to patients every 2 weeks at six dose levels: 0.01, 0.1, 0.3, 1.5, 3 and 10 mg/kg. Among the approximately 50 dose-escalation patients, 19 had hepatocellular carcinoma, 15 or so melanoma, 9 renal cell carcinoma and 9 head and neck cancer. The dose-escalation cohort was about 86% male with a mean age of around 64 years, ranging from roughly 23 to 85. Prior anti-PD-1, anti-PD-L1 or anti-CTLA-4 therapy was permitted, and 30% to 50% of dose-escalation patients had received checkpoint inhibitors. Three dose-escalation patients achieved partial responses, one with hepatocellular carcinoma and two with cutaneous melanoma. The purpose of peripheral TCRbeta sequencing was to test whether ivuxolimab changed TCR sequence diversity and led to clonal T-cell expansion. The paper describes the monotherapy dose-escalation part (N of about 50 patients) of the phase I trial of ivuxolimab. Results the study describes overall, beyond this receptor: Partial responders in the 0.1-3.0 mg/kg groups had among the lowest normalized peripheral clonal expansion, especially among CD8+ T cells. After ivuxolimab, expanded clones were on average more numerous among CD8+ T cells than among CD4+ T cells. At doses of 0.1 to 3.0 mg/kg, clonal expansion of both CD4+ and CD8+ T cells in blood was seen between baseline and week 6. Antigen specificity was not determined for the clonally expanded peripheral T cells. Low levels of normalized T-cell clonal expansion were also seen in some nonresponding patients.

This clone appeared once. Its cognate antigen has yet to be identified. No quality values exist for individual bases; no much larger clone is one base distant. Genomic DNA was isolated from the sorted cells so that the TCRbeta CDR3 region could be sequenced. The immunoSEQ Assay was used for sequencing of TCRbeta CDR3 regions. In its TCRdb copy, this immuneACCESS table keeps in-frame sequences only and misses some clones. Where compared with another copy, unresolved V genes explain less than half of these, and the others have no known cause. The sample data list around 99,000 clones, and approximately 90% of these were observed just once. 1% to 1.5% of the sample lies in the top ten. The trial excluded patients who had a history of autoimmune disease or were on systemic immunosuppression. Peripheral blood for TCR sequencing was drawn from every dose cohort at baseline, at cycle 4 day 1 and at cycle 7 day 1. Samples came from an open-label, multicenter, first-in-human phase I dose-escalation trial of ivuxolimab. Adults with locally advanced or metastatic head and neck squamous cell, hepatocellular, melanoma or renal cell carcinoma were enrolled in the trial. CD4+ and CD8+ T cells were sorted separately from peripheral blood before TCR sequencing.

For CDR1 and CDR2, the germline V gene lists SGHNT and YENEEA. Clipping removes 5 bases from V and 6 bases from J, with 9 as the unmatched junction base count. Measured from the cysteine to the phenylalanine, the CDR3 is 14 residues long. The entry retains the CDR3 DNA only, 42 bases that are in frame from base 1. This material consisted of CD4+ or CD8+ T cells sorted from blood, taken in a trial of the OX40 agonist ivuxolimab. Recombination joined TRBV11-3 with TRBJ2-7; 8 nucleotides in the junction match TRBD2. The TCR originated in an adult with an advanced solid tumor such as melanoma, head and neck, liver or kidney cancer. At the DNA level, the sequence is TGTGCCAGCAGCCCTCGGACTAGCTGGGTCGAGCAGTACTTC. Its translation is CASSPRTSWVEQYF.